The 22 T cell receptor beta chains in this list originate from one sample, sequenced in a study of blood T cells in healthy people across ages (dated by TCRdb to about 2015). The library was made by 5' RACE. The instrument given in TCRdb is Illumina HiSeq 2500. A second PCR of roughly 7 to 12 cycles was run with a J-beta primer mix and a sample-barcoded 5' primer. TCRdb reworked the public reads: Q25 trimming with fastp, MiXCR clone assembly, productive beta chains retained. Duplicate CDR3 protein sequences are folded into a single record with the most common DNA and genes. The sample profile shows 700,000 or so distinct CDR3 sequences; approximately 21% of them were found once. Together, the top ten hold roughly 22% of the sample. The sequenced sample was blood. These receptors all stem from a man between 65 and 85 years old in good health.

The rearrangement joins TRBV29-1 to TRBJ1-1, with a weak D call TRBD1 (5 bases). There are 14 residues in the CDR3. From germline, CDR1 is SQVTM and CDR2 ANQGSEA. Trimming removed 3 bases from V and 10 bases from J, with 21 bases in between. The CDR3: CSVDRRLAEQGAFF. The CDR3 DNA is TGCAGCGTTGATAGGCGTCTCGCGGAGCAGGGAGCTTTCTTT.

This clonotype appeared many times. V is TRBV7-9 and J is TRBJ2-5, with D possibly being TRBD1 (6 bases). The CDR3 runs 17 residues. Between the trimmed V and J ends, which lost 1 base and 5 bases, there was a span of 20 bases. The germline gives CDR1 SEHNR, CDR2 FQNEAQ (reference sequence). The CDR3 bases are TGTGCCAGCAGCTTAGGGGCTTGGGGGCCAACGGAGGAGACCCAGTACTTC. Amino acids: CASSLGAWGPTEETQYF.

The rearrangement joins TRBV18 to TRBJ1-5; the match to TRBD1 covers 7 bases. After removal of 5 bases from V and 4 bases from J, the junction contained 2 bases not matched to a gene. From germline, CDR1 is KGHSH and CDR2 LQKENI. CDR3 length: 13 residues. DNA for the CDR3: TGTGCCAGCTCAGGACAGGCTAATCAGCCCCAGCATTTT. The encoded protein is CASSGQANQPQHF.

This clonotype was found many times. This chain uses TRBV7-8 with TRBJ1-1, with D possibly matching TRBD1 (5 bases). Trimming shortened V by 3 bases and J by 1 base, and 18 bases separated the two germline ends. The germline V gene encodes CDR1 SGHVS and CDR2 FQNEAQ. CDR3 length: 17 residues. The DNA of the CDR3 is TGTGCCAGCAGCTTCCGGGCTCGGGGGTCGGGGAACACTGAAGCTTTCTTT. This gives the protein CASSFRARGSGNTEAFF.

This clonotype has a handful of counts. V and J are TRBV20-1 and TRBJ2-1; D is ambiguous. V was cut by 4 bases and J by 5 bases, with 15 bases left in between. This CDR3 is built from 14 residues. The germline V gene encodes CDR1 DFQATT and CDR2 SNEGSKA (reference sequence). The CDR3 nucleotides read TGCAGTGCTATCCTCCCCCCGGGTAACAATGAGCAGTTCTTC. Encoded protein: CSAILPPGNNEQFF.

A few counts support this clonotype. The CDR3 nucleotides read TGTGCCAGCGTTTCCTCCTACAATGAGCAGTTCTTC. Translating it yields CASVSSYNEQFF. The gene calls are TRBV7-3 and TRBJ2-1; no reliable D call. CDR1 and CDR2 (germline): SGHTA, FQGTGA. V was trimmed by 8 bases and J by 0 bases, leaving 5 bases between them. The CDR3 is 12 residues long.

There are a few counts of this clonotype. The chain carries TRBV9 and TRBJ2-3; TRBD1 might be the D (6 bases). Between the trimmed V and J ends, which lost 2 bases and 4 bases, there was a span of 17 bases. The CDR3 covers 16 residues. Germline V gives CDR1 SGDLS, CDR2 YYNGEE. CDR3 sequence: CASSVGTTTSADTQYF. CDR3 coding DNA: TGTGCCAGCAGCGTCGGGACAACGACCAGCGCAGATACGCAGTATTTT.

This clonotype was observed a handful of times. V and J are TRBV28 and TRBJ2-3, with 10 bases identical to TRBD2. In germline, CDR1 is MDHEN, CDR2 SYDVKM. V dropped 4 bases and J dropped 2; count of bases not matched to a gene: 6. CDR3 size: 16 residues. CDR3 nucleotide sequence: TGTGCCAGCAGTTCCGCGGGACTAGCGATCACAGATACGCAGTATTTT. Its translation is CASSSAGLAITDTQYF.

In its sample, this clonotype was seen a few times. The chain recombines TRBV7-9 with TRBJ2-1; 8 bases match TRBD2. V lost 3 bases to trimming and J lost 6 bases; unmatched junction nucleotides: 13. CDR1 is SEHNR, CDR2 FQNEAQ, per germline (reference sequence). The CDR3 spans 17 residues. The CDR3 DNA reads TGTGCCAGCAGCTTGGCCGATATGGGGACTAGGGGCAATGAGCAGTTCTTC. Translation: CASSLADMGTRGNEQFF.

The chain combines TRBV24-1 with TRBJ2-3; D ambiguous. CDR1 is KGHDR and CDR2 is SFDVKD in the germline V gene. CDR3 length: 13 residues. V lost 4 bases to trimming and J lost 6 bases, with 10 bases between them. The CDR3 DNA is TGTGCCACCAGTGACAGGATATGGGATACGCAGTATTTT. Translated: CATSDRIWDTQYF.

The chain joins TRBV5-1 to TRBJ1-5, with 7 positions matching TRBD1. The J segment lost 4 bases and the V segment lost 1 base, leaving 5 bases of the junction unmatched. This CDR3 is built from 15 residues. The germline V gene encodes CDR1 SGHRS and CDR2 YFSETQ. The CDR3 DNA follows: TGCGCCAGCAGCTTGTCAGGGGGTGAGAATCAGCCCCAGCATTTT. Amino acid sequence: CASSLSGGENQPQHF.

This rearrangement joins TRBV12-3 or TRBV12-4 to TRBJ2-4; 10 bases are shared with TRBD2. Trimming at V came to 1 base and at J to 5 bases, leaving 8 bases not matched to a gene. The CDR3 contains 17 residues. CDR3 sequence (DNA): TGTGCCAGCAGTTTAGGGGTCAAGCGGGGGGGGGAAAACATTCAGTACTTC. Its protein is CASSLGVKRGGENIQYF.

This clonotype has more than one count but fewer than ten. The CDR3 DNA reads as TGTGCCAGCAGTTTAGGTCCAGCGGGGGGGTCCAATGAGCAGTTCTTC. Translation: CASSLGPAGGSNEQFF. The chain has TRBV12-3 or TRBV12-4 and TRBJ2-5; 10 bases align to TRBD2. Gene TRBJ2-1 matches the end of the DNA better, so the J call may be wrong. The CDR3 consists of 16 residues.

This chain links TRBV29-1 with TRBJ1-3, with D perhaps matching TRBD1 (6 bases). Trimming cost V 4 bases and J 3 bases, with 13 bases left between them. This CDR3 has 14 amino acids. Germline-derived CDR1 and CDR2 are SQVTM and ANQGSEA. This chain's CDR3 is CSVGGRGNGNTIYF. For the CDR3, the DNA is TGCAGCGTTGGAGGCAGGGGCAATGGAAACACCATATATTTT.

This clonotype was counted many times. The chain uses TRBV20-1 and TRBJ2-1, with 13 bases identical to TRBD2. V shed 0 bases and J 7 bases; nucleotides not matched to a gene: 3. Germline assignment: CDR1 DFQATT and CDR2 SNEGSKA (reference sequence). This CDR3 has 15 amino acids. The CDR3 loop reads CSARDRTSGRNEQFF. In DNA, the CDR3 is TGCAGTGCTAGAGACCGGACTAGCGGGAGAAATGAGCAGTTCTTC.

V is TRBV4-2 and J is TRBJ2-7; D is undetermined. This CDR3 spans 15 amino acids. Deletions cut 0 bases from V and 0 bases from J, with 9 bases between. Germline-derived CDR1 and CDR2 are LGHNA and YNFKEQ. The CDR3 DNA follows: TGTGCCAGCAGCCAAGATTTGCCGAGCTCCTACGAGCAGTACTTC. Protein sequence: CASSQDLPSSYEQYF.

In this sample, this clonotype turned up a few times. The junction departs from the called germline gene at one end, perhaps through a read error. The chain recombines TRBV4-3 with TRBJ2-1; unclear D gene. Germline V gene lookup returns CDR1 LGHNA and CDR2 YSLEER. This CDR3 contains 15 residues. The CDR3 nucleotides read TGCGCCAGCGGCCAAGTCTTCAGCTCCTACAATGAGCAGTTCTTC. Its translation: CASGQVFSSYNEQFF.

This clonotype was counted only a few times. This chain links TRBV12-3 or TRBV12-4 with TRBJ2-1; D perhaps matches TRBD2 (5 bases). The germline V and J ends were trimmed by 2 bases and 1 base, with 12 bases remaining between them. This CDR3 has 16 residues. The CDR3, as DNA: TGTGCCAGCAGTTTAAGTTTAGCGAATTCCTACAATGAGCAGTTCTTC. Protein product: CASSLSLANSYNEQFF.

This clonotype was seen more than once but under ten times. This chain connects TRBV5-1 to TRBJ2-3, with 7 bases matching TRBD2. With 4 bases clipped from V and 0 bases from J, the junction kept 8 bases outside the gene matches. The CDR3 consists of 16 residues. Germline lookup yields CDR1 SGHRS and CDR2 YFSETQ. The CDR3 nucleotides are TGCGCCAGCAGCCCTCAAGGGAGGGCTAGCACAGATACGCAGTATTTT. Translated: CASSPQGRASTDTQYF.

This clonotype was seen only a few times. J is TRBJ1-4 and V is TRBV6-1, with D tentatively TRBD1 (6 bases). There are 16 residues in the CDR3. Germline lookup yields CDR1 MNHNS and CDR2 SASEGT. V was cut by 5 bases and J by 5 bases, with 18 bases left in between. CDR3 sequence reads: CASSPRNRALNEKLFF. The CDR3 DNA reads TGTGCCAGCAGTCCCCGGAACAGGGCCTTGAATGAAAAACTGTTTTTT.

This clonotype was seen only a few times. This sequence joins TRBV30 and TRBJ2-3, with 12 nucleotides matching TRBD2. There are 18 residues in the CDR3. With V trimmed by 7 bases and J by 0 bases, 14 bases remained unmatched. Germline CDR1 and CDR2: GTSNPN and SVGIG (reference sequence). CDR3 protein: CASTPRRTSGASTDTQYF. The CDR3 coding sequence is TGTGCCTCGACCCCTCGGAGGACTAGCGGGGCTAGCACAGATACGCAGTATTTT.

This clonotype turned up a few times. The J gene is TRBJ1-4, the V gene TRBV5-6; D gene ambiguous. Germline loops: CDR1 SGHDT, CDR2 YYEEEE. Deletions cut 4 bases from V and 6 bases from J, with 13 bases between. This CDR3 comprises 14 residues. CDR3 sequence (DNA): TGTGCCAGCAGCGCCCTGGGCCGGGATGAAAAACTGTTTTTT. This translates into CASSALGRDEKLFF.